This T cell receptor (beta chain) emerged from a study of T-cell memory formation after mild COVID-19. TCRdb reprocessed the 5' RACE reads via MiXCR and lists one record per CDR3 protein. The sample contains more than 150,000 distinct CDR3 sequences, 9.5% to 13% of which appear only once. This clonotype was counted a few times. Material: PBMCs or a T cell subset sorted from them (not recorded which). The sequence was collected from a man between 18 and 29 years old who had mild COVID-19 (a few samples of this study predate the infection). Cell type and time point are not known.

The DNA of the CDR3 is TGTGCCAGCAGGCCAGGCTACAATGAGCAGTTCTTC. Translated, it gives CASRPGYNEQFF. The rearrangement links TRBV12-3 or TRBV12-4 to TRBJ2-1; D not certain. The length of the CDR3 is 12 residues. V was trimmed by 6 bases and J by 3 bases, leaving 6 bases between them.